The 3 T cell receptor beta chains reported below all come from one sample, sequenced in a study of T cell responses to AZD1222 COVID-19 vaccine. Generated by immunoSEQ multiplex PCR, the TCRdb table keeps only in-frame clones and is missing some. The repertoire holds around 94,000 clones, with less than 85% as singletons. This material consisted of peripheral blood, taken 28 days after the second AZD1222 dose. These TCRs come from an adult who received the AZD1222 COVID-19 vaccine.

The genes are TRBV5-1 and TRBJ2-7, with 8 bases fitting TRBD1. Germline CDR1 reads SGHRS; CDR2 reads YFSETQ. The CDR3 has 14 amino acids. V trimming: 5 bases; J trimming: 7 bases; junction bases outside the gene matches: 11. The CDR3 DNA follows: TGCGCCAGCAGATATGGGACAGGATCTGGGGAGCAGTACTTC. Translated: CASRYGTGSGEQYF.

The chain links TRBV5-1 to TRBJ2-4; perhaps TRBD1 as D (5 bases). Germline V gene lookup returns CDR1 SGHRS and CDR2 YFSETQ. V was pared by 2 bases and J by 0 bases, with 15 bases between. CDR3 size: 17 residues. The DNA for the CDR3 is TGCGCCAGCAGCTTAGATCAGGGATCGCGAGCCAAAAACATTCAGTACTTC. Translating gives CASSLDQGSRAKNIQYF. The variable domain in full, completed from reference TRBV5-1 and TRBJ2-4, reads KAGVTQTPRYLIKTRGQQVTLSCSPISGHRSVSWYQQTPGQGLQFLFEYFSETQRNKGNFPGRFSGRQFSNSRSEMNVSTLELGDSALYLCASSLDQGSRAKNIQYFGAGTRLSVL.

The genes are TRBV18 and TRBJ1-1, with TRBD1 matching over 8 bases. This CDR3 contains 14 residues. The germline V gene encodes CDR1 KGHSH and CDR2 LQKENI. Trimming at V came to 6 bases and at J to 4 bases, leaving 7 bases not matched to a gene. DNA for the CDR3: TGTGCCAGCTCTCCAGGGGGCACAGGCACTGAAGCTTTCTTT. Its protein product is CASSPGGTGTEAFF.